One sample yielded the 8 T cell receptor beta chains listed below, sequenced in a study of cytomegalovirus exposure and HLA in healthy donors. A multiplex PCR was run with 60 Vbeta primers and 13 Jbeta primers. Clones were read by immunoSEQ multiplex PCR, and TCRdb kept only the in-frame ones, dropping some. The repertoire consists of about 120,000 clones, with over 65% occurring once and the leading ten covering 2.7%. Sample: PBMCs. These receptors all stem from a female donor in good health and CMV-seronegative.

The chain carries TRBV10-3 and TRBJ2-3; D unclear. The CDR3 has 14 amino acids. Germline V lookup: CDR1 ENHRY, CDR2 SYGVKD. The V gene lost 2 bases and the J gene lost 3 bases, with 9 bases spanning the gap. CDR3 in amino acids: CAISEQAATDTQYF. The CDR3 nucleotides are TGTGCCATCAGTGAGCAGGCCGCTACAGATACGCAGTATTTT.

DNA for the CDR3: TGCGCCAGCAGCGGGACAGTTAAGAACACTGAAGCTTTCTTT. Translated: CASSGTVKNTEAFF. V usage is TRBV4-1 and J usage is TRBJ1-1, with 7 bases aligning to TRBD1. Per the germline V gene, CDR1 is MGHRA and CDR2 is YSYEKL. Trimming at V came to 5 bases and at J to 1 base, leaving 4 bases not matched to a gene. CDR3 length: 14 residues.

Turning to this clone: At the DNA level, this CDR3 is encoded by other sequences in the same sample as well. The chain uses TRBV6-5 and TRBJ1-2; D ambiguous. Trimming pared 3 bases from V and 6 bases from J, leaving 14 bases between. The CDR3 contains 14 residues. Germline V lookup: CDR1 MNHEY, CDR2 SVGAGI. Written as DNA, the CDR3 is TGTGCCAGCAGTTATAGCACTGAGCTTAATGGCTACACCTTC. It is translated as CASSYSTELNGYTF.

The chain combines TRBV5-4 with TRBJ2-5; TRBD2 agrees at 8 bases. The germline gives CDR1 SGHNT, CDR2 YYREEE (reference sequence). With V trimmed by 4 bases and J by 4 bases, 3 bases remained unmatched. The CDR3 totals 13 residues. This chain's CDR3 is CASSPRGGETQYF. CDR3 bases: TGTGCCAGCAGCCCTCGGGGGGGAGAGACCCAGTACTTC. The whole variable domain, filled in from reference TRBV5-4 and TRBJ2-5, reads ETGVTQSPTHLIKTRGQQVTLRCSSQSGHNTVSWYQQALGQGPQFIFQYYREEENGRGNFPPRFSGLQFPNYSSELNVNALELDDSALYLCASSPRGGETQYFGPGTRLLVL.

CDR3 nucleotide sequence: TGCGCCAGCAGCTTGGACGGCAGAGCCTCTGGGGAGGGCGAGCAGTACTTC. It translates to CASSLDGRASGEGEQYF. The chain has TRBV5-1 and TRBJ2-7; 7 positions match TRBD2. Germline CDR1 and CDR2: SGHRS and YFSETQ. V trimming: 0 bases; J trimming: 6 bases; junction bases outside the gene matches: 15. The CDR3 loop spans 17 amino acids.

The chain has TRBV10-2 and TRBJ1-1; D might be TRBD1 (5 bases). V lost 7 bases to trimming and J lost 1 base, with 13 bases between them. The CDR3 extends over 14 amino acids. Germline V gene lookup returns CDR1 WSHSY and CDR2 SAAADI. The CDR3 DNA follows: TGCGCCAGCACAACCGTCGGGGGGAACACTGAAGCTTTCTTT. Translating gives CASTTVGGNTEAFF.

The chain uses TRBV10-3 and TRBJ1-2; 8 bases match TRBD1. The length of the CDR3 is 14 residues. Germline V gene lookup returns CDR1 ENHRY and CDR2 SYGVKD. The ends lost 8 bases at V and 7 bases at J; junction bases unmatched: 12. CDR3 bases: TGTGCCATCTTGGACAGGGTGGGGACGGGTGGCTACACCTTC. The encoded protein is CAILDRVGTGGYTF.

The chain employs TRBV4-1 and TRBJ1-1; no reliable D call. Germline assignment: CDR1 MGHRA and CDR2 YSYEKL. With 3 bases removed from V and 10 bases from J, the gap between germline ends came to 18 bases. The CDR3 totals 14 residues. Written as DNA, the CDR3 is TGCGCCAGCAGCCATCTTGGGCAGCCGCCTGCAGCTTTCTTT. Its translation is CASSHLGQPPAAFF.